This T cell receptor (beta chain) was profiled in a study of blood T cell repertoires in COVID-19. Study information: The United States, Italy and Spain provided the acute and convalescent COVID-19 samples. The analysed material was cDNA or gDNA that came from T cells, B-cell-depleted T cells, or PBMCs.

From germline, CDR1 is LNHNV and CDR2 YYDKDF (reference sequence). Deletions cut 2 bases from V and 5 bases from J, with 9 bases between. The CDR3 extends over 13 amino acids. How the authors handled the data: Nucleated cell counts were estimated from reference gene primer amplification. Assay used: immunoSEQ multiplex PCR; TCRdb lists only in-frame clones, some missing. Clone size and the V and J calls come from that table; the DNA yielded D and trimming. Seen here are around 160,000 clones, approximately 87% observed once, and the top ten hold around 6.3%. The J gene is TRBJ2-5, the V gene TRBV15, with TRBD2 as a possible D gene (5 bases). The sequenced sample was peripheral blood. This TCR came from an elderly man with acute or convalescent COVID-19. The CDR3 is CATSRPGVETQYF. The CDR3 bases are TGTGCCACCAGCAGACCCGGGGTGGAGACCCAGTACTTC.